The text below deals with one T cell receptor beta chain. Its antigen is as yet unknown. This entry is derived from a study of T cell responses to AZD1222 COVID-19 vaccine. Study-wide results and caveats: Spike-specific TCR depth and breadth grew after two AZD1222 doses. White British donors predominated, females outnumbered males, and clonal diversity was possibly underestimated.

V trimming: 6 bases; J trimming: 6 bases; junction bases outside the gene matches: 8. CDR3 length: 14 amino acids. Germline CDR1 is SGHTA and CDR2 is FQGNSA. Profiling relied on immunoSEQ multiplex PCR, and the TCRdb table lists in-frame clones only, not all of them. The sample yields roughly 140,000 clones, more than 70% seen once. The receptor's source is an adult in good health. This chain connects TRBV7-2 to TRBJ2-4; TRBD2 matches at 7 bases. Material: peripheral blood, obtained on day 0 of MenACWY control vaccination. The CDR3 DNA reads as TGTGCCAGCAGATCGACTAGCCCCGGAAACATTCAGTACTTC. Translating gives CASRSTSPGNIQYF. Full variable domain (remainder filled in from reference TRBV7-2 and TRBJ2-4): GAGVSQSPSNKVTEKGKDVELRCDPISGHTALYWYRQSLGQGLEFLIYFQGNSAPDKSGLPSDRFSAERTGGSVSTLTIQRTQQEDSAVYLCASRSTSPGNIQYFGAGTRLSVL.